The present entry profiles one T cell receptor (beta chain) with its context. It was with 60 Vbeta and 13 Jbeta primers that the PCR ran. Only in-frame clones appear in the TCRdb table, and some are missing; sequencing was by immunoSEQ multiplex PCR. The repertoire holds roughly 130,000 clones, about 80% seen once, with 1% in the top ten. The sample originates from a study of cytomegalovirus exposure and HLA in healthy donors. The CDR3 length is 18 residues. In germline, CDR1 is LNHNV, CDR2 YYDKDF (reference sequence). Trimming cost V 3 bases and J 8 bases; bases outside gene matches: 19. The chain combines TRBV15 with TRBJ2-1; 7 bases match TRBD2. This sequence was found in a man in his forties or fifties in good health and CMV-seronegative. Specimen: PBMCs. CDR3 loop: CATSSPGGAGLEPYEQFF. In DNA, the CDR3 is TGTGCCACCAGCAGCCCGGGGGGTGCCGGGCTAGAACCCTATGAGCAGTTCTTC.